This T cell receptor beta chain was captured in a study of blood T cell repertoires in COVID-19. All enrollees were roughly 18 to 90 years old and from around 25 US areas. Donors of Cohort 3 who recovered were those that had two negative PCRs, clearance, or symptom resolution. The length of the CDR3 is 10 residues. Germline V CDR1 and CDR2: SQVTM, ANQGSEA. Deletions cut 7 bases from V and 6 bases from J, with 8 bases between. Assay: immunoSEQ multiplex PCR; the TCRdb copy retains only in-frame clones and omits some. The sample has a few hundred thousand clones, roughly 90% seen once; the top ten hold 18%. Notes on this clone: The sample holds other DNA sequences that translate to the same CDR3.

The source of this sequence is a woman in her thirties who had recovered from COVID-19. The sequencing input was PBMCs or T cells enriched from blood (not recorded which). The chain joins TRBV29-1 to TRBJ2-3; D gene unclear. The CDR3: CSAEADTQYF. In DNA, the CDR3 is TGCAGCGCTGAGGCTGATACGCAGTATTTT.